This T cell receptor beta chain is drawn from a study of metastatic and nonmetastatic thyroid tumors. Study as a whole: Repertoire comparison spanned blood and tumor or nodule tissue of malignant and benign thyroid patients.

In this sample, this clone turned up a few times. Its antigen is not known. Study-level findings and limits: The reported finding was significantly higher TCR beta diversity in malignant thyroid tumors relative to benign nodules, in blood and tumor.

Source study methods: Clinicopathological groups of papillary thyroid cancer showed CDR3 differences that were used to build a distant-metastasis classifier. TCRdb reassembled clones from the PCR reads with MiXCR. The V and J calls here are based on TCRdb, not the publication. This table holds thousands of clones, approximately 33% found once. Trimming cost V 6 bases and J 2 bases, with 13 bases left between them. CDR3 length: 14 residues. Not a single patient had been given any form of treatment at any point before undergoing thyroid surgery. Sample: tumor tissue. The receptor's source is a female donor with papillary thyroid cancer or a benign thyroid nodule (not recorded which). Some clones in this sample may be carry-over from other donors' samples. The V and J genes are TRBV12-3 or TRBV12-4 and TRBJ2-5; tentative D call: TRBD1 (5 bases). In DNA, the CDR3 is TGTGCCAGCAGCTTACAGGAGACGCAAGAGACCCAGTACTTC. As protein: CASSLQETQETQYF.